Listed below are T cell receptor beta chains from one sample, sequenced in a study of cytomegalovirus exposure and HLA in healthy donors. Some clones are missing from TCRdb's copy, which holds only in-frame ones; the method was immunoSEQ multiplex PCR. Of around 150,000 clones listed, around 63% are singletons. Sequencing used PBMCs. Receptors were obtained from a human donor in good health. Each CDR3 is given with its conserved first and last residue. The order of the fields is clone size, D gene, V gene, J gene, CDR3 protein, CDR3 DNA. D genes are given only for firm matches. Size tells how often a clone was seen (once, few, many) or the class of an expanded clone, and some rows leave it out.

clone size: NA; D gene: NA; V gene: TRBV4-3; J gene: TRBJ1-1; CDR3 protein: CASSQDPGQHGTEAFF; CDR3 DNA: TGCGCCAGCAGCCAAGATCCAGGACAGCATGGCACTGAAGCTTTCTTT
clone size: once; D gene: NA; V gene: TRBV7-9; J gene: TRBJ2-7; CDR3 protein: CASSASGRKGGIEQYF; CDR3 DNA: TGTGCCAGCAGCGCCTCGGGGCGGAAGGGCGGGATCGAGCAGTACTTC
clone size: NA; D gene: NA; V gene: TRBV2; J gene: TRBJ2-5; CDR3 protein: CASSGGQETQYF; CDR3 DNA: TGTGCCAGCAGTGGAGGGCAAGAGACCCAGTACTTC
clone size: once; D gene: TRBD2; V gene: TRBV10-3; J gene: TRBJ2-7; CDR3 protein: CAISGALAGSPYEQYF; CDR3 DNA: TGTGCCATCAGTGGGGCCCTAGCGGGGTCACCCTACGAGCAGTACTTC
clone size: NA; D gene: TRBD1; V gene: TRBV18; J gene: TRBJ1-5; CDR3 protein: CASSRTGGDQPQHF; CDR3 DNA: TGTGCCAGCTCACGGACAGGGGGTGATCAGCCCCAGCATTTT
clone size: NA; D gene: NA; V gene: TRBV18; J gene: TRBJ2-6; CDR3 protein: CASSFGSSGANVLTF; CDR3 DNA: TGTGCCAGCTCATTCGGGAGCTCTGGGGCCAACGTCCTGACTTTC
clone size: NA; D gene: NA; V gene: TRBV7-3; J gene: TRBJ2-7; CDR3 protein: CASSSQPSGEQYF; CDR3 DNA: TGTGCCAGCAGCTCCCAGCCGAGCGGCGAGCAGTACTTC
clone size: few; D gene: NA; V gene: TRBV27; J gene: TRBJ2-7; CDR3 protein: CASSFSRGHYEQYF; CDR3 DNA: TGTGCCAGCAGTTTTTCCAGGGGCCACTACGAGCAGTACTTC
clone size: NA; D gene: NA; V gene: TRBV25-1; J gene: TRBJ2-1; CDR3 protein: CASRKAGQVYNEQFF; CDR3 DNA: TGTGCCAGCAGGAAAGCGGGACAAGTCTACAATGAGCAGTTCTTC
clone size: NA; D gene: NA; V gene: TRBV2; J gene: TRBJ2-1; CDR3 protein: CASKRSGEQFF; CDR3 DNA: TGTGCCAGCAAGCGATCCGGTGAGCAGTTCTTC
clone size: NA; D gene: TRBD1; V gene: TRBV28; J gene: TRBJ2-7; CDR3 protein: CASSSLDRAYLLGEQYF; CDR3 DNA: TGTGCCAGCAGTTCCTTGGACAGGGCCTATCTCCTGGGGGAGCAGTACTTC
clone size: NA; D gene: TRBD2; V gene: TRBV7-2; J gene: TRBJ2-5; CDR3 protein: CASRRWGLAGGEYQETQYF; CDR3 DNA: TGTGCCAGCAGACGCTGGGGACTAGCGGGGGGGGAGTACCAAGAGACCCAGTACTTC
clone size: NA; D gene: NA; V gene: TRBV21-1; J gene: TRBJ1-1; CDR3 protein: CASSRKQQNTEAFF; CDR3 DNA: TGTGCCAGCAGCAGAAAACAGCAAAACACTGAAGCTTTCTTT
clone size: NA; D gene: TRBD2; V gene: TRBV6-1; J gene: TRBJ2-3; CDR3 protein: CASSPSGRDTQYF; CDR3 DNA: TGTGCCAGCAGCCCTAGCGGGAGAGATACGCAGTATTTT
clone size: few; D gene: NA; V gene: TRBV11-3; J gene: TRBJ1-3; CDR3 protein: CASSLADSGNTIYF; CDR3 DNA: TGTGCCAGCAGCTTAGCAGACTCTGGAAACACCATATATTTT
clone size: NA; D gene: NA; V gene: TRBV19; J gene: TRBJ2-1; CDR3 protein: CASSGRVGNEQFF; CDR3 DNA: TGTGCCAGTAGCGGGAGAGTGGGTAATGAGCAGTTCTTC
clone size: few; D gene: NA; V gene: TRBV11-2; J gene: TRBJ2-7; CDR3 protein: CASSTAQGTSYEQYF; CDR3 DNA: TGTGCCAGCAGCACGGCACAGGGGACTTCGTACGAGCAGTACTTC
clone size: NA; D gene: NA; V gene: TRBV18; J gene: TRBJ1-5; CDR3 protein: CASSPGLSNQPQHF; CDR3 DNA: TGTGCCAGCTCACCTGGACTTAGCAATCAGCCCCAGCATTTT
clone size: NA; D gene: NA; V gene: TRBV19; J gene: TRBJ2-3; CDR3 protein: CASSWGYTQYF; CDR3 DNA: TGTGCCAGTTCTTGGGGCTATACGCAGTATTTT
clone size: NA; D gene: NA; V gene: TRBV18; J gene: TRBJ2-2; CDR3 protein: CASSVRDIRTGELFF; CDR3 DNA: TGTGCCAGCTCAGTTCGGGACATAAGAACGGGGGAGCTGTTTTTT
clone size: NA; D gene: TRBD1; V gene: TRBV7-2; J gene: TRBJ2-7; CDR3 protein: CASSLGAGGAIYEQYF; CDR3 DNA: TGTGCCAGCAGCTTAGGTGCAGGGGGAGCCATATACGAGCAGTACTTC
clone size: NA; D gene: TRBD2; V gene: TRBV9; J gene: TRBJ2-1; CDR3 protein: CASSVGSGRAGNEQFF; CDR3 DNA: TGTGCCAGCAGCGTAGGATCCGGGAGGGCCGGCAATGAGCAGTTCTTC
clone size: NA; D gene: NA; V gene: TRBV27; J gene: TRBJ1-1; CDR3 protein: CASSLVSGVGTEAFF; CDR3 DNA: TGTGCCAGCAGTTTGGTCTCAGGGGTGGGGACTGAAGCTTTCTTT
clone size: few; D gene: NA; V gene: TRBV28; J gene: TRBJ2-5; CDR3 protein: CASSPEDYPRETQYF; CDR3 DNA: TGTGCCAGCAGTCCCGAGGACTATCCACGAGAGACCCAGTACTTC
clone size: NA; D gene: NA; V gene: TRBV5-4; J gene: TRBJ2-3; CDR3 protein: CASSLVSDTQYF; CDR3 DNA: TGTGCCAGCAGCTTGGTCTCAGATACGCAGTATTTT
clone size: NA; D gene: NA; V gene: TRBV28; J gene: TRBJ2-5; CDR3 protein: CASSLGRLETQYF; CDR3 DNA: TGTGCCAGCAGCTTAGGGAGGTTGGAGACCCAGTACTTC
clone size: NA; D gene: NA; V gene: TRBV19; J gene: TRBJ1-2; CDR3 protein: CASSSGYGYTF; CDR3 DNA: TGTGCCAGTAGTAGCGGGTATGGCTACACCTTC
clone size: NA; D gene: NA; V gene: TRBV21-1; J gene: TRBJ2-7; CDR3 protein: CAGQGALAGDYEQYF; CDR3 DNA: TGTGCGGGACAGGGGGCACTAGCGGGGGACTACGAGCAGTACTTC